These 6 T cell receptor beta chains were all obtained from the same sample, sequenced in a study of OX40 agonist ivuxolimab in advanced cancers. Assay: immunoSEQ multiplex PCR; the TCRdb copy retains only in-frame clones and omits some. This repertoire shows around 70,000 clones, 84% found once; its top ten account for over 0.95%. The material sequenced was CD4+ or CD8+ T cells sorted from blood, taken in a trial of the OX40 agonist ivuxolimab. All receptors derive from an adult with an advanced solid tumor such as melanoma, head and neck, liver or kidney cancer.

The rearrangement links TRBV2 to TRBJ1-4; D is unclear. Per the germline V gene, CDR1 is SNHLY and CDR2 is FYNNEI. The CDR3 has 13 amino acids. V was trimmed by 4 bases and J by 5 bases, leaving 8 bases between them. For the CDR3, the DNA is TGTGCCAGCAGTGGACCTTTAAATGAAAAACTGTTTTTT. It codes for CASSGPLNEKLFF.

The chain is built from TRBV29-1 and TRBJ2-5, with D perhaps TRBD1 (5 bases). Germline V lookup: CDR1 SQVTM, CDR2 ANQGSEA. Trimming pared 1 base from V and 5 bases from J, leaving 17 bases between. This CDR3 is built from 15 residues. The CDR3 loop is CSVEVILRGGETQYF. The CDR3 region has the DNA TGCAGCGTTGAAGTGATTCTAAGGGGTGGGGAGACCCAGTACTTC.

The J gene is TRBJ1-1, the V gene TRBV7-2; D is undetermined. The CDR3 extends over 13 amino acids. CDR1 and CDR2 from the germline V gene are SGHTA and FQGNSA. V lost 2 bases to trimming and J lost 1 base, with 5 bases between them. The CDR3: CASSLFQNTEAFF. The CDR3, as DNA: TGTGCCAGCAGCTTATTCCAGAACACTGAAGCTTTCTTT.

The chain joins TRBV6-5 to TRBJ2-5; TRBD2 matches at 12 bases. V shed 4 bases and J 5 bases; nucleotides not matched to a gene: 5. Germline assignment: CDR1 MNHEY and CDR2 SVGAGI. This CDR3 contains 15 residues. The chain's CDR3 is CASSSTSGGYETQYF. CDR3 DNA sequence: TGTGCCAGCAGTTCGACTAGCGGGGGCTATGAGACCCAGTACTTC.

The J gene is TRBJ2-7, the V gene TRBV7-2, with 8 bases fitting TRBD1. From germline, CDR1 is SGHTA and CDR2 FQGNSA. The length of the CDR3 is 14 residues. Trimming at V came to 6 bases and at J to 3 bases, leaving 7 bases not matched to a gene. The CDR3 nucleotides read TGTGCCAGCAGAAGACAGGGGCGCGACTACGAGCAGTACTTC. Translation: CASRRQGRDYEQYF. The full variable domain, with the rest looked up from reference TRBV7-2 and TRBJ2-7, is GAGVSQSPSNKVTEKGKDVELRCDPISGHTALYWYRQSLGQGLEFLIYFQGNSAPDKSGLPSDRFSAERTGGSVSTLTIQRTQQEDSAVYLCASRRQGRDYEQYFGPGTRLTVT.

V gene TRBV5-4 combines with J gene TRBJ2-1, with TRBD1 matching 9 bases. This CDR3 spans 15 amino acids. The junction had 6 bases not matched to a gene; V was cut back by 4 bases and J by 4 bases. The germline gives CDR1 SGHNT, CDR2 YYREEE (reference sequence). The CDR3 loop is CASSLSGTGYNEQFF. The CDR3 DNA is TGTGCCAGCAGCCTCTCCGGGACAGGGTACAATGAGCAGTTCTTC. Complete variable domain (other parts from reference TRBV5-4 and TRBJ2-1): ETGVTQSPTHLIKTRGQQVTLRCSSQSGHNTVSWYQQALGQGPQFIFQYYREEENGRGNFPPRFSGLQFPNYSSELNVNALELDDSALYLCASSLSGTGYNEQFFGPGTRLTVL.